This TCR beta chain comes out of a study of technical replicates of blood from several donors. CDR1 MNHEY and CDR2 SMNVEV come from the germline V gene (reference sequence). This CDR3 region has 13 residues. Losses at the gene ends were 4 bases for V and 7 bases for J; bases not matched to a gene: 7. Using immunoSEQ multiplex PCR, the repertoire was profiled, and TCRdb retains in-frame clones only, with some absent. The sample holds around 67,000 clones, around 85% seen once. The sample holds a few counts of this clone. The TCR sequence derives from a human donor in good health. Some clones in this sample may be carry-over from other donors' samples. The specimen sequenced was PBMCs. This chain uses TRBV27 with TRBJ2-7; the match to TRBD2 covers 7 bases. CDR3 in DNA: TGTGCCAGCAGTTCACCGACTAGCCGAGAGCAGTACTTC. Translation gives CASSSPTSREQYF.